The 31 T cell receptor beta chains reported below all come from one sample, sequenced in a study of blood T cell repertoires in COVID-19. Generated by immunoSEQ multiplex PCR, the TCRdb table keeps only in-frame clones and is missing some. The sample carries 55,000 to 80,000 clones, around nine tenths recorded once. Sequencing was performed on peripheral blood. The receptor source for this set is a man aged 70-80 years with acute or convalescent COVID-19.

The chain has TRBV25-1 and TRBJ1-4, with unresolved D. Per germline, CDR1 MGHDK and CDR2 SYGVNS. Trimming cost V 8 bases and J 0 bases, with 7 bases left between them. This CDR3 spans 13 amino acids. CDR3 region: CASGGTTNEKLFF. In nucleotides, the CDR3 is TGTGCCAGCGGAGGTACAACTAATGAAAAACTGTTTTTT. Filled out from reference TRBV25-1 and TRBJ1-4, the complete variable domain reads EADIYQTPRYLVIGTGKKITLECSQTMGHDKMYWYQQDPGMELHLIHYSYGVNSTEKGDLSSESTVSRIRTEHFPLTLESARPSHTSQYLCASGGTTNEKLFFGSGTQLSVL.

This clone has a handful of counts. This chain joins TRBV9 and TRBJ2-7, with 13 positions matching TRBD2. J gave up 6 bases and V 0 bases, and 9 bases lay outside the gene matches. CDR3 length equals 17 residues. From germline, CDR1 is SGDLS and CDR2 YYNGEE. CDR3 coding DNA: TGTGCCAGCAGCGTAGAAAGTCGAGGACTAGCGGGAGTCGAGCAGTACTTC. Translated, it gives CASSVESRGLAGVEQYF.

V usage is TRBV11-2 and J usage is TRBJ1-4; D is perhaps TRBD1 (6 bases). Trimming took off 3 bases at V and 7 bases at J, with 15 bases between the two ends. Looked up from germline, CDR1 is SGHAT and CDR2 is FQNNGV. This CDR3 region has 15 residues. The CDR3 loop is CASSFQGLFSEKLFF. The CDR3 region has the DNA TGTGCCAGCAGCTTTCAGGGGTTATTCAGTGAAAAACTGTTTTTT.

The rearrangement joins TRBV28 to TRBJ2-7, with D maybe TRBD1 (9 bases). The CDR3 runs to 17 residues. V lost 6 bases and J lost 6, with 27 bases in between. Germline-derived CDR1 and CDR2 are MDHEN and SYDVKM. The CDR3 protein is CASRPGGRGTGSSEQYF. The CDR3 DNA reads TGTGCCAGCAGGCCGGGGGGGAGAGGGACAGGGTCGTCCGAGCAGTACTTC. The variable domain in full, completed from reference TRBV28 and TRBJ2-7, reads DVKVTQSSRYLVKRTGEKVFLECVQDMDHENMFWYRQDPGLGLRLIYFSYDVKMKEKGDIPEGYSVSREKKERFSLILESASTNQTSMYLCASRPGGRGTGSSEQYFGPGTRLTVT.

This chain links TRBV6-6 with TRBJ2-1, with 10 positions matching TRBD2. The germline V gene encodes CDR1 MNHNY and CDR2 SVGAGI (reference sequence). The CDR3 runs 16 residues. Germline trimming cut 0 bases from V and 5 bases from J; bases unmatched to any gene: 4. DNA of the CDR3: TGTGCCAGCAGTTACTCGAGTAGCGGGGGGAACAATGAGCAGTTCTTC. It specifies CASSYSSSGGNNEQFF.

V is TRBV7-6 and J is TRBJ2-7; 8 bases match TRBD2. The CDR3 has 16 amino acids. Per germline, CDR1 SGHVS and CDR2 FNYEAQ. After removal of 5 bases from V and 2 bases from J, the junction contained 11 bases not matched to a gene. CDR3 region: CASSPGGHNSPYEQYF. For the CDR3, the DNA is TGTGCCAGCAGCCCGGGGGGGCATAACTCTCCCTACGAGCAGTACTTC.

The chain carries TRBV5-1 and TRBJ2-1; TRBD1 agrees at 7 bases. There are 13 residues in the CDR3. CDR1 is SGHRS, CDR2 YFSETQ, per germline. The J segment lost 6 bases and the V segment lost 4 bases, leaving 4 bases of the junction unmatched. The CDR3 sequence is CASSTDRANEQFF. CDR3 in DNA: TGCGCCAGCAGCACCGACAGGGCCAATGAGCAGTTCTTC.

This clone has ten or more counts. The V gene is TRBV5-1, the J gene TRBJ1-3; D uncertain. The CDR3 sequence is 16 residues long. Germline assignment: CDR1 SGHRS and CDR2 YFSETQ. Trimming left V 0 bases short and J 3 bases short, with 13 bases between. As DNA, the CDR3 is TGCGCCAGCAGCTTGGATTATGCCACGAGTGGAAACACCATATATTTT. As protein: CASSLDYATSGNTIYF.

The J gene is TRBJ2-1, the V gene TRBV6-5, with D tentatively TRBD2 (5 bases). CDR1 MNHEY and CDR2 SVGAGI come from the germline V gene. V lost 6 bases to trimming and J lost 5 bases, with 17 bases between them. This CDR3 is built from 15 residues. The CDR3 nucleotides are TGTGCCAGCAGGGACCGCGGTGGGGAGCACAATGAGCAGTTCTTC. Protein product: CASRDRGGEHNEQFF.

This rearrangement joins TRBV21-1 to TRBJ2-3; the D call in the table, TRBD2, was not verified against the DNA. TRBV21-1 is given as a pseudogene. The CDR3 has 18 amino acids. Written as DNA, the CDR3 is TGTGCCAGCAGCGCACCCGGGACTAGCGGGAGGGCTGGGGATACGCAGTATTTT. Its translation is CASSAPGTSGRAGDTQYF.

This sequence joins TRBV11-3 and TRBJ2-1; D is possibly TRBD2 (6 bases). This CDR3 spans 12 amino acids. Germline V lookup: CDR1 SGHNT, CDR2 YENEEA. V was cut by 5 bases and J by 9 bases, with 11 bases left in between. The CDR3 is CASSAGLGEQFF. CDR3 coding DNA: TGTGCCAGCAGCGCGGGACTGGGTGAGCAGTTCTTC.

The chain joins TRBV6-2 or TRBV6-3 to TRBJ2-7; D unresolved. Trimming pared 6 bases from V and 2 bases from J, leaving 17 bases between. This CDR3 comprises 15 residues. The germline CDR1 and CDR2 sequences are MNHEY and SVGEGT. CDR3 DNA sequence: TGTGCCAGCAGCCGCCGGTCAGGAACCACCTACGAGCAGTACTTC. It codes for CASSRRSGTTYEQYF.

This clone has just a few counts. This chain links TRBV19 with TRBJ1-4, with 7 bases aligning to TRBD1. This CDR3 has 14 amino acids. CDR1 and CDR2 from the germline V gene are LNHDA and SQIVND (reference sequence). The J segment lost 4 bases and the V segment lost 4 bases, leaving 3 bases of the junction unmatched. CDR3: CASSTGQNNEKLFF. The CDR3 bases are TGTGCCAGTAGTACGGGACAGAATAATGAAAAACTGTTTTTT. Together with reference TRBV19 and TRBJ1-4, the CDR3 gives the full variable domain: DGGITQSPKYLFRKEGQNVTLSCEQNLNHDAMYWYRQDPGQGLRLIYYSQIVNDFQKGDIAEGYSVSREKKESFPLTVTSAQKNPTAFYLCASSTGQNNEKLFFGSGTQLSVL.

This chain connects TRBV10-3 to TRBJ1-3; D ambiguous. Trimming removed 6 bases at V and 4 bases at J, with 7 bases between. The CDR3 is 12 residues long. Germline V gene lookup returns CDR1 ENHRY and CDR2 SYGVKD. DNA for the CDR3: TGTGCCATCAGATGGGCGGGAAACACCATATATTTT. It translates to CAIRWAGNTIYF.

The chain has TRBV6-1 and TRBJ1-3; D not resolved. The length of the CDR3 is 14 residues. V was cut by 2 bases and J by 0 bases, with 5 bases left in between. Germline CDR1 and CDR2: MNHNS and SASEGT. The CDR3: CASSEQRSGNTIYF. CDR3 nucleotide sequence: TGTGCCAGCAGTGAACAGCGCTCTGGAAACACCATATATTTT.

The chain employs TRBV29-1 and TRBJ1-1; 7 bases are a match to TRBD1. Germline V CDR1 and CDR2: SQVTM, ANQGSEA. This CDR3 region has 13 residues. The junction had 9 bases not matched to a gene; V was cut back by 6 bases and J by 5 bases. Written as DNA, the CDR3 is TGCAGCGTCCCAAGGGACAGCCGGACTGAAGCTTTCTTT. Translated: CSVPRDSRTEAFF.

The rearrangement joins TRBV6-1 to TRBJ1-2, with 10 bases identical to TRBD1. Germline assignment: CDR1 MNHNS and CDR2 SASEGT. The CDR3 is 16 amino acids. V was pared by 4 bases and J by 7 bases, with 12 bases of the junction left unmatched. The CDR3 coding sequence is TGTGCCAGCAGTGCCCGCCGACAGGGGGCGCGTGGTGGCTACACCTTC. This sequence encodes CASSARRQGARGGYTF.

The rearrangement joins TRBV5-1 to TRBJ1-4; 7 nucleotides match TRBD1. CDR1 and CDR2 (germline): SGHRS, YFSETQ. The J segment lost 8 bases and the V segment lost 0 bases, leaving 7 bases of the junction unmatched. This CDR3 has 15 amino acids. The CDR3: CASSLAGGSSEKLFF. CDR3 in DNA: TGCGCCAGCAGCTTGGCAGGGGGAAGTAGCGAAAAACTGTTTTTT.

The gene calls are TRBV5-4 and TRBJ1-6, with 10 bases fitting TRBD1. Trimming cost V 4 bases and J 9 bases; bases outside gene matches: 4. The CDR3 consists of 14 residues. CDR1 is SGHNT and CDR2 is YYREEE in the germline V gene (reference sequence). The CDR3 spells CASSGGQGSSPLHF. The CDR3 DNA reads as TGTGCCAGCAGCGGGGGACAGGGGAGTTCACCCCTCCACTTT.

The chain joins TRBV5-1 to TRBJ2-3; 8 bases fit TRBD1. CDR1 SGHRS and CDR2 YFSETQ come from the germline V gene. There are 15 residues in the CDR3. The ends lost 3 bases at V and 4 bases at J; junction bases unmatched: 7. The CDR3 nucleotides are TGCGCCAGCAGCTACTCGACAGGGGAGGCAGATACGCAGTATTTT. Translation: CASSYSTGEADTQYF.

This rearrangement joins TRBV2 to TRBJ2-7, with 10 positions matching TRBD2. V shed 4 bases and J 7 bases; nucleotides not matched to a gene: 7. The CDR3 totals 14 residues. Looked up from germline, CDR1 is SNHLY and CDR2 is FYNNEI. CDR3: CASSVSGGTGEQYF. CDR3 coding DNA: TGTGCCAGCAGTGTTAGCGGGGGGACGGGGGAGCAGTACTTC. Based on the CDR3 plus reference TRBV2 and TRBJ2-7, the full variable domain is EPEVTQTPSHQVTQMGQEVILRCVPISNHLYFYWYRQILGQKVEFLVSFYNNEISEKSEIFDDQFSVERPDGSNFTLKIRSTKLEDSAMYFCASSVSGGTGEQYFGPGTRLTVT.

The chain couples TRBV6-4 to TRBJ2-2; the match to TRBD2 covers 7 bases. V was clipped by 4 bases and J by 5 bases; unmatched bases: 1. The CDR3 loop spans 13 amino acids. Germline CDR1 reads MRHNA; CDR2 reads SNTAGT. CDR3 amino acids: CASSVLATGELFF. Here the CDR3 DNA reads TGTGCCAGCAGTGTACTAGCGACCGGGGAGCTGTTTTTT.

The chain employs TRBV5-1 and TRBJ2-7; D might be TRBD2 (6 bases). The V gene lost 4 bases and the J gene lost 2 bases, with 16 bases spanning the gap. CDR1 is SGHRS and CDR2 is YFSETQ in the germline V gene. The CDR3 spans 15 residues. CDR3 sequence (DNA): TGCGCCAGCAGCAACAACCCGGGAGAGGCCTACGAGCAGTACTTC. Its protein is CASSNNPGEAYEQYF.

The V call is TRBV24-1, the J call TRBJ2-3, with a possible D match to TRBD1 (6 bases). CDR3 size: 17 residues. Trimming took 7 bases from V and 6 from J, leaving 25 bases between them. Per germline, CDR1 KGHDR and CDR2 SFDVKD. The CDR3 nucleotides read TGTGCCACCAGACCGTCGACAGGCCAGGGCCCACCCGATACGCAGTATTTT. Amino acid sequence: CATRPSTGQGPPDTQYF.

The chain has TRBV11-2 and TRBJ1-1, with a possible D match to TRBD1 (5 bases). Trimming shortened V by 1 base and J by 0 bases, and 9 bases separated the two germline ends. The length of the CDR3 is 15 residues. CDR1 and CDR2 (germline): SGHAT, FQNNGV. As DNA, the CDR3 is TGTGCCAGCAGCTTAGCGCGGGGGATGAACACTGAAGCTTTCTTT. It is translated as CASSLARGMNTEAFF.

The chain employs TRBV6-1 and TRBJ1-2, with TRBD1 as a possible D gene (5 bases). V lost 3 bases, J lost 2 bases, and 13 bases lay in between. Germline V lookup: CDR1 MNHNS, CDR2 SASEGT. This CDR3 is 15 amino acids long. The CDR3 DNA sequence: TGTGCCAGCAGTGACCGCAGGGCGGCCAACTATGGCTACACCTTC. This encodes CASSDRRAANYGYTF.

The V gene is TRBV2, the J gene TRBJ2-7; 8 positions match TRBD2. The CDR3 has 15 amino acids. Germline CDR1 and CDR2: SNHLY and FYNNEI. V lost 6 bases, J lost 0 bases, and 7 bases stayed unmatched. The CDR3 DNA sequence: TGTGCCAGCAGACCCGTCGGGGGGGACTCCTACGAGCAGTACTTC. It specifies CASRPVGGDSYEQYF.

This chain uses TRBV10-3 with TRBJ2-7, with a tentative D call TRBD2 (6 bases). V was trimmed by 5 bases and J by 6 bases, leaving 8 bases between them. Germline V gene sequence: CDR1 ENHRY, CDR2 SYGVKD. The CDR3 runs 11 residues. CDR3 amino acids: CAISFGSEQYF. In DNA form, the CDR3 reads TGTGCCATCAGTTTCGGGAGCGAGCAGTACTTC.

This clone came up once. The V call is TRBV11-3, the J call TRBJ2-1; 16 bases line up with TRBD2. CDR3 length: 19 amino acids. The germline CDR1 and CDR2 sequences are SGHNT and YENEEA. The V gene end was trimmed by 2 bases and the J gene end by 0 bases; junction bases not matched to a gene: 4. The chain's CDR3 is CASSLSGTSGGASYNEQFF. In DNA form, the CDR3 reads TGTGCCAGCAGCTTAAGCGGGACTAGCGGGGGGGCCTCCTACAATGAGCAGTTCTTC. The full variable domain, with the rest looked up from reference TRBV11-3 and TRBJ2-1, is EAGVVQSPRYKIIEKKQPVAFWCNPISGHNTLYWYLQNLGQGPELLIRYENEEAVDDSQLPKDRFSAERLKGVDSTLKIQPAELGDSAVYLCASSLSGTSGGASYNEQFFGPGTRLTVL.

The V and J genes are TRBV24-1 and TRBJ2-7, with 8 bases aligning to TRBD2. J gave up 2 bases and V 5 bases, and 10 bases lay outside the gene matches. Germline V gene lookup returns CDR1 KGHDR and CDR2 SFDVKD. CDR3 length equals 16 residues. CDR3 protein: CATSGSSGRVPYEQYF. CDR3 in DNA: TGTGCCACCAGTGGCTCGAGCGGGAGAGTCCCCTACGAGCAGTACTTC.

J is TRBJ1-4 and V is TRBV10-2, with TRBD1 matching over 9 bases. The CDR3 length is 15 residues. V shed 6 bases, J shed 8 bases, and the junction held 10 bases outside the gene matches. Germline V gene data show CDR1 as WSHSY and CDR2 as SAAADI. The CDR3 loop reads CASRPTGGGGEKLFF. DNA for the CDR3: TGCGCCAGCAGACCTACAGGGGGCGGAGGAGAAAAACTGTTTTTT.